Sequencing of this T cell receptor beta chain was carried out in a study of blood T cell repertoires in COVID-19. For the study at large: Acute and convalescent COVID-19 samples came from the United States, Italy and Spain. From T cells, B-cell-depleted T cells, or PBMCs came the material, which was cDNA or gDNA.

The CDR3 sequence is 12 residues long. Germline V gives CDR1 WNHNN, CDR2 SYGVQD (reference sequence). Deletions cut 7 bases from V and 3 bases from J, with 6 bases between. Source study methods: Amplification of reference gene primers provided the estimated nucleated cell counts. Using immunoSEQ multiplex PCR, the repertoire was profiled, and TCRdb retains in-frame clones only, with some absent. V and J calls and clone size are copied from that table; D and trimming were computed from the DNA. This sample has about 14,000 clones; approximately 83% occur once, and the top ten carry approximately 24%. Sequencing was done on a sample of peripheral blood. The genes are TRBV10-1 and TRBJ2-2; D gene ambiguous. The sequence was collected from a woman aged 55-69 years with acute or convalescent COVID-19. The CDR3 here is CASMADTGELFF. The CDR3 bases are TGCGCCAGCATGGCTGACACCGGGGAGCTGTTTTTT.